This T cell receptor (beta chain) is drawn from a study of cytomegalovirus exposure and HLA in healthy donors. Vbeta (60) and Jbeta (13) primers were used in the PCR. Repertoires were generated with immunoSEQ multiplex PCR, while TCRdb's copy carries only in-frame clones and drops some. This sample has over 200,000 clones, with over 80% found just once. This clone was seen only a few times. CDR1 ENHRY and CDR2 SYGVKD come from the germline V gene. This CDR3 has 12 residues. The junction had 2 bases not matched to a gene; V was cut back by 8 bases and J by 6 bases. The chain uses TRBV10-3 and TRBJ2-2, with 8 bases lining up with TRBD1. The specimen was PBMCs. The TCR sequence derives from a woman in her forties in good health and CMV-seropositive. The CDR3 sequence: CAIGQGAGELFF. The CDR3 nucleotides read TGTGCCATCGGACAGGGCGCCGGGGAGCTGTTTTTT.